The rows below give T cell receptor beta chains drawn from one sample of a study of blood T cell repertoires in COVID-19. Profiled with immunoSEQ multiplex PCR; TCRdb holds only in-frame clones, not every one. The sample consists of 250,000 to 350,000 clones, nearly 90% of them appearing once. The sample taken for sequencing was PBMCs or T cells enriched from blood (not recorded which). Receptors originate from a woman aged 30 to 39 who had recovered from COVID-19. Both conserved end residues are part of each CDR3. The D gene is left open where the match is weak. Part of the rows lack a size; the others show once, few, many or a class for expanded clones.

CATTPAGSSVRNTEAFF,TGTGCCACCACCCCTGCGGGGAGTTCGGTTCGGAACACTGAAGCTTTCTTT,.,TRBJ1-1,TRBV24-1,.
CASSPPRTGFSYNEQFF,TGCGCCAGCAGCCCCCCTAGGACAGGGTTCTCCTACAATGAGCAGTTCTTC,.,TRBJ2-1,TRBV5-1,TRBD1
CATSRDRTGPWESQHF,TGTGCCACCAGCAGAGATCGAACAGGGCCCTGGGAGTCCCAGCATTTT,.,TRBJ1-5,TRBV15,.
CASSSGGGAANYGYTF,TGTGCCAGCAGCTCCGGTGGAGGGGCAGCCAACTATGGCTACACCTTC,.,TRBJ1-2,TRBV9,.
CAISDSPRVAEGGYTF,TGTGCCATCAGTGACTCACCTCGAGTGGCAGAGGGTGGCTACACCTTC,few,TRBJ1-2,TRBV10-3,.
CASGSEQFF,TGTGCTAGTGGGAGTGAGCAGTTCTTC,.,TRBJ2-1,TRBV12-5,.
CASSLGGGGDTQYF,TGTGCCAGCAGCTTGGGCGGGGGAGGAGATACGCAGTATTTT,.,TRBJ2-3,TRBV7-8,TRBD2
CASSTRRGESYNSPLHF,TGTGCCAGCAGCACCCGTCGGGGGGAATCCTATAATTCACCCCTCCACTTT,.,TRBJ1-6,TRBV9,.
CASSYLAGSQETQYF,TGTGCCAGCAGTTACCTTGCGGGGAGTCAAGAGACCCAGTACTTC,few,TRBJ2-5,TRBV6-5,.
CASSQEGASNEQFF,TGCGCCAGCAGCCAGGAGGGGGCCTCCAATGAGCAGTTCTTC,.,TRBJ2-1,TRBV4-1,.
CASSLEGRLNTEAFF,TGTGCCAGCAGCTTAGAAGGCAGGCTGAACACTGAAGCTTTCTTT,once,TRBJ1-1,TRBV11-2,.
CAISDGNQPQHF,TGTGCCATCAGTGACGGGAATCAGCCCCAGCATTTT,.,TRBJ1-5,TRBV10-3,.
CASSSFGIGTGVTTGELFF,TGCGCCAGCAGCTCGTTCGGAATCGGGACAGGGGTTACCACCGGGGAGCTGTTTTTT,.,TRBJ2-2,TRBV5-1,TRBD1
CASSVAGGDPEAFF,TGTGCCAGCAGCGTAGCTGGAGGGGACCCTGAAGCTTTCTTT,.,TRBJ1-1,TRBV9,.
CASRPRDRDGNTIYF,TGTGCCAGCAGGCCCCGGGACAGGGATGGAAACACCATATATTTT,.,TRBJ1-3,TRBV6-5,TRBD1
CAISGESSPGGKLFF,TGTGCCATCAGTGGGGAAAGTAGCCCCGGAGGAAAACTGTTTTTT,.,TRBJ1-4,TRBV10-3,.
CASSIVSGGLNEQFF,TGTGCCAGTAGTATAGTGTCAGGGGGCTTGAATGAGCAGTTCTTC,.,TRBJ2-1,TRBV19,TRBD1
CASSLSLSNYGYTF,TGCGCCAGCAGCTTGAGCTTGTCTAACTATGGCTACACCTTC,few,TRBJ1-2,TRBV5-1,.
CASSYSQVGTEAFF,TGTGCCAGCAGTTACTCCCAGGTAGGCACTGAAGCTTTCTTT,.,TRBJ1-1,TRBV6-5,.
CASSPPMGDHTEAFF,TGTGCCAGCAGCCCCCCAATGGGCGATCACACTGAAGCTTTCTTT,.,TRBJ1-1,TRBV5-6,.
CASSPPGRLHYGYTF,TGTGCCAGCAGCCCCCCGGGGAGGCTCCACTATGGCTACACCTTC,.,TRBJ1-2,TRBV14,.
CASHSGGVGDQPQHF,TGTGCCAGCCATAGCGGAGGGGTAGGGGATCAGCCCCAGCATTTT,.,TRBJ1-5,TRBV6-6,.
CAWSFGTGFENIQYF,TGTGCCTGGAGTTTCGGGACAGGGTTCGAAAACATTCAGTACTTC,.,TRBJ2-4,TRBV30,TRBD1
CASSRQPGAGGTREQFF,TGCGCCAGCAGCCGCCAGCCGGGGGCGGGGGGGACCCGGGAGCAGTTCTTC,.,TRBJ2-1,TRBV5-1,TRBD2
CASSPPGPGGLYGYTF,TGTGCCAGCAGCCCACCGGGACCCGGGGGGCTCTATGGCTACACCTTC,.,TRBJ1-2,TRBV7-2,.
CASSLGGGNGQPQHF,TGTGCCAGCAGCTTGGGCGGGGGAAATGGTCAGCCCCAGCATTTT,.,TRBJ1-5,TRBV5-6,.
CASSLERYSSYNSPLHF,TGTGCCAGCAGCTTAGAACGATACTCTTCCTATAATTCACCCCTCCACTTT,.,TRBJ1-6,TRBV7-2,.
CASSVADGPGVETQYF,TGTGCCAGCAGCGTAGCTGATGGGCCGGGGGTAGAGACCCAGTACTTC,.,TRBJ2-5,TRBV9,.
CAWSLGRGSYSNQPQHF,TGTGCCTGGAGTTTGGGCAGGGGCTCTTATAGCAATCAGCCCCAGCATTTT,.,TRBJ1-5,TRBV30,.
CAWSLGRGIGQPQHF,TGTGCCTGGAGCCTTGGCAGGGGGATTGGTCAGCCCCAGCATTTT,.,TRBJ1-5,TRBV30,TRBD1
CASSHPGGNQPQHF,TGCGCCAGCAGCCACCCAGGGGGCAATCAGCCCCAGCATTTT,.,TRBJ1-5,TRBV4-1,.
CASSLGGQGRGGYTF,TGTGCCAGCAGCTTAGGGGGACAGGGGAGGGGTGGCTACACCTTC,.,TRBJ1-2,TRBV7-2,TRBD1
CASRPRGGYGYTF,TGTGCCAGCCGTCCGCGGGGGGGCTATGGCTACACCTTC,.,TRBJ1-2,TRBV6-4,.
CASSTRGNQPQHF,TGTGCCAGCAGTACCCGGGGAAATCAGCCCCAGCATTTT,.,TRBJ1-5,TRBV27,.
CAWRRMGSLYNEQFF,TGTGCCTGGAGAAGGATGGGGAGCCTCTACAATGAGCAGTTCTTC,once,TRBJ2-1,TRBV30,.
CASSFHGMGEKLFF,TGTGCCAGCAGTTTTCACGGGATGGGCGAAAAACTGTTTTTT,.,TRBJ1-4,TRBV28,.
CASSQEDRVSGNEQFF,TGCGCCAGCAGCCAAGAAGACAGGGTGAGTGGCAATGAGCAGTTCTTC,.,TRBJ2-1,TRBV4-3,TRBD1
CASSPQGASQPQHF,TGTGCCAGCAGCCCGCAGGGGGCAAGTCAGCCCCAGCATTTT,.,TRBJ1-5,TRBV28,TRBD1
CSASSRGTQYF,TGCAGTGCTTCGAGTCGAGGGACCCAGTACTTC,.,TRBJ2-5,TRBV20-1,.
CASTPDFGGANEQFF,TGTGCCAGCACCCCAGATTTTGGCGGGGCTAATGAGCAGTTCTTC,.,TRBJ2-1,TRBV2,.
CASSPGQGIGAGIQYF,TGTGCCAGCAGCCCTGGACAGGGGATCGGAGCGGGCATTCAGTACTTC,.,TRBJ2-4,TRBV14,TRBD1
CASSVELGPNPYGYTF,TGTGCCAGCAGCGTAGAGTTGGGCCCAAATCCCTATGGCTACACCTTC,.,TRBJ1-2,TRBV9,.